A single T cell receptor (beta chain) is shown here with its context. Antigen unknown. This sample was included in a study of post-analysis software for immune sequencing data. Study observations and caveats: Same-batch preparations were strongly co-clustered by F measure. When patients were compared with controls, a handful of TRBV segments were more frequent, TRBV5-6, TRBV5-1 and TRBV20-1 among them.

The CDR3 runs 13 residues. The V end lost 3 bases, the J end lost 3 bases, and 9 bases lay between the germline ends. Germline V CDR1 and CDR2: SGHDN, FVKESK. Prepared libraries of TCR beta cDNA carried unique molecular identifiers. The T cell input of roughly 0.9 to 11 million gave a few hundred thousand cDNA molecules. TCRdb re-called the PCR reads through MiXCR, storing one row per CDR3 protein. The sample lists 800,000 to 950,000 distinct CDR3 sequences; around 50% were seen once. This chain uses TRBV14 with TRBJ2-7; D unclear. This TCR derives from a girl aged 5-17 years with multiple sclerosis. The sample taken for sequencing was blood. The CDR3 region is CASSHRTNYEQYF. DNA of the CDR3: TGTGCCAGCAGCCACAGGACCAACTACGAGCAGTACTTC.